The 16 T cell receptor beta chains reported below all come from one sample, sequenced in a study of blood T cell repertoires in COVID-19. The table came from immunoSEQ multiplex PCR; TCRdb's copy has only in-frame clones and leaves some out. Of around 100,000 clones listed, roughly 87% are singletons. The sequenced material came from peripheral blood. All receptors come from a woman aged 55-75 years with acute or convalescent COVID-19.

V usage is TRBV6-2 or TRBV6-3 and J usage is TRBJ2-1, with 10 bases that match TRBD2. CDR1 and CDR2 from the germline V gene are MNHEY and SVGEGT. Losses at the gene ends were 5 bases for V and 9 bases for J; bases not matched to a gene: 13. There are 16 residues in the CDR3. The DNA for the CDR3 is TGTGCCAGCAGTCACCTAGCGGGAGTCCCCGCGGCTGAGCAGTTCTTC. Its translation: CASSHLAGVPAAEQFF.

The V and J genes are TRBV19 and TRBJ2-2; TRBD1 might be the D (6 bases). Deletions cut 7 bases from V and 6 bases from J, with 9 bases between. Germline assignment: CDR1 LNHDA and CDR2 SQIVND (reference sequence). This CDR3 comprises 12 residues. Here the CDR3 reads CASTEGAGELFF. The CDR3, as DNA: TGTGCCAGTACCGAGGGGGCCGGGGAGCTGTTTTTT.

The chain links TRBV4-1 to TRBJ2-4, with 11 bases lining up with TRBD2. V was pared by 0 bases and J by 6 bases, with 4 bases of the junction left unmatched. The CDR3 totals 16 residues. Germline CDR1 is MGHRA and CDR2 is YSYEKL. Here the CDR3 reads CASSQEGTSGTNIQYF. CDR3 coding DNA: TGCGCCAGCAGCCAAGAGGGGACTAGCGGAACAAACATTCAGTACTTC.

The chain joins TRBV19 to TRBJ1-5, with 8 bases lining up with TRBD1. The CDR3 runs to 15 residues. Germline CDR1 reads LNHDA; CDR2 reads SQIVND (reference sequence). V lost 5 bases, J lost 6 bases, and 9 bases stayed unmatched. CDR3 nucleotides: TGTGCCAGTAGTGAGACAGGGGCCCCCGGTCAGCCCCAGCATTTT. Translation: CASSETGAPGQPQHF.

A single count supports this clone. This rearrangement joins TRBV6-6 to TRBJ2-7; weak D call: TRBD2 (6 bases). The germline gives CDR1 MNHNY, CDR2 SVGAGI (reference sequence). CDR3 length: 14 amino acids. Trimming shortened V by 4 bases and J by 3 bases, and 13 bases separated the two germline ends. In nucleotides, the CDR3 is TGTGCCAGCAGTTTGGCGGGGAGGATCTACGAGCAGTACTTC. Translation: CASSLAGRIYEQYF.

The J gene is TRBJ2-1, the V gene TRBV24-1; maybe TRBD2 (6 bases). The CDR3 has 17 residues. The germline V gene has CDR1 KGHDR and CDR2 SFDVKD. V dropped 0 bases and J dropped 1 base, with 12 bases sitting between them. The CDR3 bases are TGTGCCACCAGTGATTTGTCCGGGAGCGGGTCCTACAATGAGCAGTTCTTC. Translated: CATSDLSGSGSYNEQFF.

The CDR3 loop reads CASSFHSNMNTEAFF. The CDR3 region has the DNA TGTGCCAGCAGCTTCCACAGTAACATGAACACTGAAGCTTTCTTT. The chain recombines TRBV11-2 with TRBJ1-1, with unresolved D. V was shortened by 3 bases and J by 0 bases, with 11 bases between the two germline ends. The CDR3 contains 15 residues. From germline, CDR1 is SGHAT and CDR2 FQNNGV.

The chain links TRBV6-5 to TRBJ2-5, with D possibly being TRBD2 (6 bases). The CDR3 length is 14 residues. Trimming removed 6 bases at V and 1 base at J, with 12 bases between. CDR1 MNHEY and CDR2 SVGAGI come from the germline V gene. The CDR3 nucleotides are TGTGCCAGCAGAGACCGGGGGTTCCAAGAGACCCAGTACTTC. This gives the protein CASRDRGFQETQYF.

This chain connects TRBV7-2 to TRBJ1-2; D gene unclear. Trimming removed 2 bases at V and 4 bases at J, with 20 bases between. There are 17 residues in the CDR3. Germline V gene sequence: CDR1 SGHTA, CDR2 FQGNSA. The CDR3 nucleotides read TGTGCCAGCAGCTTAAGGACTGGGCCCAACTACCCCTATGGCTACACCTTC. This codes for CASSLRTGPNYPYGYTF.

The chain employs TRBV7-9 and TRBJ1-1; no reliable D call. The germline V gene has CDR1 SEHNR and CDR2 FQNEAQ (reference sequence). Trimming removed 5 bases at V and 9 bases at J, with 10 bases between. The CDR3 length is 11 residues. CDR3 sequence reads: CASSPVGQAFF. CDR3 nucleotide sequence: TGTGCCAGCAGCCCGGTTGGGCAAGCTTTCTTT.

The CDR3 protein is CSARQTNTEAFF. The DNA for the CDR3 is TGCAGCGCCCGACAGACGAACACTGAAGCTTTCTTT. The chain has TRBV29-1 and TRBJ1-1; TRBD1 might be the D (5 bases). Germline V gene sequence: CDR1 SQVTM, CDR2 ANQGSEA. The CDR3 is 12 amino acids. V lost 7 bases and J lost 1, with 10 bases in between.

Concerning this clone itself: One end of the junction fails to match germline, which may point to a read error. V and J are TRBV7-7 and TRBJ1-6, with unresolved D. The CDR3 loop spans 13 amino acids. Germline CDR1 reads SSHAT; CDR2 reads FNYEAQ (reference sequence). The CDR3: CASSLDGVSPLHF. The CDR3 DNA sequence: TGTGCTAGCAGCTTAGACGGGGTTTCACCCCTCCACTTT.

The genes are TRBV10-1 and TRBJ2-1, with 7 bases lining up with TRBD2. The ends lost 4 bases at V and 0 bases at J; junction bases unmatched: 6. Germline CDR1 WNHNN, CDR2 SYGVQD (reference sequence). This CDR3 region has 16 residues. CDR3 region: CASSAGGTNSYNEQFF. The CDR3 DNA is TGCGCCAGCAGTGCGGGCGGGACTAACTCCTACAATGAGCAGTTCTTC.

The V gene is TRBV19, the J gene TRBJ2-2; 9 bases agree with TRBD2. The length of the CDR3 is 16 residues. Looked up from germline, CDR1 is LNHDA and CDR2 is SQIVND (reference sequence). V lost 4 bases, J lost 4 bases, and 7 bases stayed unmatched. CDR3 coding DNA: TGTGCCAGTAGTACCTGGACTAGCGAGGGCACCGGGGAGCTGTTTTTT. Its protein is CASSTWTSEGTGELFF.

The CDR3 spells CASSLPNNEQFF. CDR3 DNA sequence: TGTGCCAGCAGCTTACCAAACAATGAGCAGTTCTTC. The chain carries TRBV7-9 and TRBJ2-1; D gene ambiguous. The CDR3 length is 12 residues. Trimming pared 2 bases from V and 5 bases from J, leaving 4 bases between. The germline gives CDR1 SEHNR, CDR2 FQNEAQ (reference sequence).

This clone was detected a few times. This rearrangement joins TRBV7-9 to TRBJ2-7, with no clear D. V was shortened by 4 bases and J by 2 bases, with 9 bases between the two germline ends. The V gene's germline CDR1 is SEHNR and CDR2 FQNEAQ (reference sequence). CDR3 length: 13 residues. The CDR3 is CASSSLSAYEQYV. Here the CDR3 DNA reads TGTGCCAGCAGCTCACTAAGTGCCTACGAGCAGTACGTC.